This paragraph covers one T cell receptor (beta chain) sequence. What this receptor recognizes is not known. One base away there is no much larger clone; base qualities are not given. The cohort consisted of approximately 690 healthy bone marrow donors. Cohort members were all nominally healthy when sampled, although unrecorded immune exposures were likely present. The donor was CMV seropositive and was included in the group of 250 to 300 seropositive cohort members. A peripheral blood sample was collected from each donor, and TCR beta sequencing was performed on peripheral blood mononuclear cells. The Qiagen DNeasy Blood Extraction Kit was used to extract genomic DNA from the blood cell samples. These data are taken from a study of cytomegalovirus exposure and HLA in healthy donors (dated 2017 in TCRdb). General notes on the study: An earlier analysis of 587 of the donors reported roughly 300 Gb of sequence data and 95 million to 140 million unique TCR beta sequences obtained from approximately 180 million T cells. Among 300 to 450 genotyped donors of the cohort, an average of approximately 240,000 unique TCR beta nucleotide sequences were sequenced per donor, around 20% of them non-productive. Four or five DR-DQ haplotypes were handled as single units for association and clustering because linkage in the cohort was strong. About 330 gigabases of sequencing data and around 80 million unique TCR sequences made up an early release that covered over 550 HLA-typed donors. HLA typing covered class I and class II loci at four-digit resolution. Along with the roughly 710-subject first cohort, a separate validation cohort of over 90 different subjects was used. A later analysis re-examined previously published TCR beta repertoires from roughly 650 donors and added high-resolution HLA genotyping to investigate patterns of TCR occurrence. The study combined high-throughput TCR immunosequencing, statistical association of individual TCRs with disease status, and machine learning to predict cytomegalovirus infection status. The aim of the study was to test whether cataloging public T cell receptors could identify signatures of past pathogen exposure. In a later genetic analysis, genome-wide SNP genotypes for about 65% of the roughly 700 donors were used, and that subset was treated as a discovery cohort. In an earlier analysis of roughly 540 of the donors, high-throughput TCR beta sequencing was used to judge whether each TCR beta V gene segment behaved as functional or pseudogenic. Typing coverage differed by locus: A, B, C, DRB1 and DQB1 were typed in about 620-630 donors, DQA1 in about 560, DPA1 in over 600, and DPB1 in 472. The T cell repertoires of several hundred subjects were profiled by immunosequencing and related to cytomegalovirus serostatus. Rather than drawing on any new phenotypic data, the later analysis identified candidate immune exposures from TCR beta sequences and the way those sequences occurred across donors. Every discovery cohort repertoire had been produced on one sequencing platform. Of the 398 genotyped donors, approximately 83% fell in the genetic ancestry cluster associated with self-reported Caucasian donors. Alongside the repertoire data, information on donor age, sex, ethnicity and CMV serostatus was compiled.

CDR1 and CDR2 are read off the germline V gene as KGHSH and LQKENI. V is cut back by 3 bases and J by 5 bases, with 11 bases in the junction unmatched. Including the terminal cysteine and phenylalanine, the CDR3 comprises 16 residues. Only the CDR3 portion is preserved as DNA: 48 bases, with reading frame beginning at the first base. Libraries were built with the immunoSEQ multiplex PCR assay. The multiplex PCR relied on a mix of 60 forward primers for TCR Vbeta segments and 13 reverse primers for TCR Jbeta segments. The CDR3 region of rearranged TCR beta genes was amplified from genomic DNA with a multiplex PCR assay. On the Illumina HiSeq System, the amplified TCR beta libraries were sequenced as 87-base-pair reads. From the authors' description of their analysis: A later analysis tallied around 87 million unique TCR beta chains across the 666 repertoires, and approximately 11 million of those chains were shared by two or more donors. Raw reads were error-corrected and collapsed into unique sequences by a nearest-neighbor algorithm in which closely related sequences were merged to remove PCR and sequencing errors. V, D and J gene segments were assigned by aligning CDR3 sequences to IMGT reference sequences. For a sequence to be retained, at least a six-nucleotide match to both a V gene segment and a J gene segment was required. A rearrangement counted as productive if the CDR3 had no stop codons and remained in frame with V and J, and every other rearrangement counted as non-productive. Following IMGT convention, CDR3 was defined as the stretch from the second conserved V-encoded cysteine to the conserved J-encoded phenylalanine. The earlier analysis of some 550 of the donors excluded any sequence lacking an unambiguous match to a single V gene segment. In an earlier analysis of almost 600 of the donors, a V segment was called functional when productive rearrangements were above 56.7%, and segregating when the standard deviation between donors exceeded 5%. A statistical classification framework was built to diagnose cytomegalovirus status from the catalog of TCR beta chain sequences. In a later analysis, TCR nucleotide sequences were compared against IMGT/GENE-DB human TR gene sequences so that V and J genes could be assigned. The TCRdist pipeline was used in a later analysis to assign CDR3 sequences and most-parsimonious VDJ recombination scenarios. In a later analysis, each TCR beta chain was defined by its CDR3 amino acid sequence together with its V-gene family, and reads without a unique V-gene family were excluded. In a later analysis, nearly 600 highly shared, low-generation-probability nucleotide sequences were removed to address suspected cross-contamination and a sequencing artifact. In a later analysis, a clonal expansion index for each public chain was calculated from normalized within-repertoire ranks of inferred template counts. In a later analysis, generation probabilities were computed using a VDJ recombination model fitted to out-of-frame rearrangements, and the results were checked against IGoR. A later analysis scored TCR-TCR, TCR-HLA and TCR-CMV co-occurrence with hypergeometric tests, applying a repertoire-size bias correction to TCR pairs. A later analysis estimated false discovery rates by permuting HLA or CMV assignments 20 times. In a later analysis, co-occurring TCRs were grouped using DBSCAN, and TCRdist sequence similarity was added for clustering within HLA-allele-positive subsets. Co-occurrence clustering excluded repertoires with fewer than 30,000 or more than 120,000 public chains, plus five with anomalous nucleotide sharing. TCRdb provides this immuneACCESS table in a form limited to in-frame rearrangements. Some clones are lacking; in checked studies, under half of them reflect an unresolved V gene, and why the rest are absent is not known. The V and J calls and clone size are taken from that table; D and trimming were inferred from the DNA. The sample yields more than 110,000 clones; about four fifths were counted once. About 3.8% of the sample is held by the ten biggest clonotypes.

Beyond this particular receptor, the publication reports: The cohort was sequenced for TCR beta chains only, and without alpha or paired-chain data the features that could be detected were limited. According to a later analysis, most CMV-associated TCR beta chains appeared to be HLA-restricted, and the HLA associations seemed to be driven largely by CMV exposure. CMV serostatus was the only immune exposure information available for the cohort. Presence/absence analyses assumed roughly uniform sequencing depth across donors, an assumption that may not hold. At a false discovery rate of 0.05, a later analysis linked some 18,000 TCR beta sequences to specific HLA alleles. A later genetic analysis reported fewer N-insertions in productive TCRs among donors in an Asian-associated ancestry cluster than the approximately 700-donor mean. In vitro tests confirmed that a few of the cytomegalovirus-associated TCR beta chains recognize cytomegalovirus antigens. Broadly in line with IMGT annotations, most TCR beta V segments showed up in productive rearrangements about 87% or about 30% of the time in an earlier analysis of around 550 of the donors. Correlated functional status among segregating V segments might reflect linkage disequilibrium, but an unknown experimental factor could not be ruled out. A group of highly shared sequence variants was considered likely to be a technical artifact of the sequencing pipeline. A further reported finding was that TCR beta sequences accurately predicted the HLA-A and HLA-B alleles for most subjects in the first cohort. A later analysis found that TCR association rates varied across HLA loci, with DRB1 alleles showing the most associated TCRs and HLA-C alleles the fewest. In both the original and validation cohorts, the classifier was reported to diagnose cytomegalovirus status with high specificity and sensitivity. The 87-base-pair reads could not distinguish some IMGT-functional V segments, including TRBV6-2 and TRBV6-3, so those segments were excluded. When HLA alleles, especially DR and DQ, strongly co-occurred, TCR associations were difficult to assign to individual alleles. Over 15 rarely observed V segments, including chromosome 9 orphons, were excluded from the earlier analysis of several hundred of the donors because counts were too low. An association between a missense DCLRE1C variant and V-gene and J-gene trimming of TCR beta chains was found in a later genetic analysis and replicated in an independent cohort. The authors suggested that the approach could potentially be generalized to other disease states and immunological phenotypes. Several of the top co-occurrence clusters appeared to be linked to parvovirus B19, influenza, CMV and Epstein-Barr virus, according to a later analysis. Because HLA typing was missing for some donors at each locus, association tests included only the typed subset. While some public TCRs were present in many individuals, most TCR sequences turned up only very rarely across donors. The study gave a list of under 200 TCR beta chains associated with cytomegalovirus. A later analysis found that HLA-associated TCR beta chains were more clonally expanded and had lower generation probabilities than equally common non-associated chains.

Specimen: PBMCs. The rearrangement joined TRBV18 to TRBJ1-1; 8 bases in the middle match TRBD1. The sequence came from a man aged 40-55 years in good health and CMV-seropositive. The CDR3 reads CASSPSQGAGRTEAFF. Read as DNA, the sequence is TGTGCCAGCTCACCCTCCCAGGGGGCGGGTCGGACTGAAGCTTTCTTT.